This T cell receptor beta chain came from a study of blood T cell repertoires in COVID-19. Study-level background: T cells, B-cell-depleted T cells, or PBMCs supplied cDNA or gDNA.

The Seattle site enrolled patients during active infection and followed them longitudinally. V lost 4 bases and J lost 4; bases outside the gene matches: 6. This CDR3 has 15 amino acids. Germline lookup yields CDR1 SGHRS and CDR2 YFSETQ. Original methodology: Amplification with reference gene primers provided the estimates of nucleated cell counts. Here immunoSEQ multiplex PCR was the method, and the copy in TCRdb shows in-frame clones only, minus some. The V and J calls and clone size were taken over from that table, and D and trimming were inferred from the DNA. The sample records 300,000 to 400,000 clones, 85% to 90% being singletons.

This clonotype originated in a woman between 45 and 65 years old with COVID-19, enrolled during active disease. The specimen sequenced was peripheral blood. The chain joins TRBV5-1 to TRBJ2-7; TRBD2 matches at 12 bases. The CDR3 is CASSQGLAGVYEQYF. The CDR3 DNA follows: TGCGCCAGCAGCCAGGGACTAGCGGGCGTATACGAGCAGTACTTC.